The rows below give T cell receptor beta chains drawn from one sample of a study of T-cell memory formation after mild COVID-19. TCRdb re-derived calls from the 5' RACE reads in MiXCR, one entry per CDR3 protein. The sample consists of about 110,000 distinct CDR3 sequences, about a sixth of them appearing once. The sequencing sample was made of PBMCs or a T cell subset sorted from them (not recorded which). These receptor sequences come from an adult woman who had mild COVID-19 (a few samples of this study predate the infection). Cell type and time point are not known. Each CDR3 is given without its conserved first and last residue. Fields, in order: CDR3 protein, J gene, V gene.

ASSLGDSYEQY	TRBJ2-7	TRBV7-6
ASSSYGQPQH	TRBJ1-5	TRBV6-2/TRBV6-3
ASSLAFGNEQY	TRBJ2-7	TRBV7-2
ASRRAFMGADTDTQY	TRBJ2-3	TRBV19
ASLSSGSSYNEQF	TRBJ2-1	TRBV7-9
SVGGTGVPYGYT	TRBJ1-2	TRBV29-1
ASSYAGGGPQH	TRBJ1-5	TRBV12-3/TRBV12-4
ASAGTNHYGYT	TRBJ1-2	TRBV3-1
ATSRDYPGSEKLF	TRBJ1-4	TRBV15
SARDPERGENNEQF	TRBJ2-1	TRBV20-1
AWSVDRTYEQY	TRBJ2-7	TRBV30
ASSQVWGAGELF	TRBJ2-2	TRBV14
ASSLRDTAGRGYT	TRBJ1-2	TRBV7-6
ASSWDSNTEAF	TRBJ1-1	TRBV7-8
ASSSTSGGAPRQETQY	TRBJ2-5	TRBV12-3/TRBV12-4
ASSPSRDRSYNEQF	TRBJ2-1	TRBV5-4
AWSVLTGPYEQY	TRBJ2-7	TRBV30
ASNPGWAGEQY	TRBJ2-7	TRBV5-6
SAREPSGGAGTDTQY	TRBJ2-3	TRBV20-1
ASSQDSSGGAVGDEQF	TRBJ2-1	TRBV4-1
AISLVADGPKSYEQY	TRBJ2-7	TRBV10-3
ATSGLGSGSTDTQY	TRBJ2-3	TRBV24-1